Each of the 25 T cell receptor beta chains below was sequenced from the same sample in a study of blood T cell repertoires in COVID-19 (TCRdb year 2020). Library preparation was by the immunoSEQ multiplex PCR assay. TCRdb holds this immuneACCESS table with in-frame rearrangements only. Some clones are missing; in checked studies, unresolved V genes explain under half, and the rest has no known cause. The sample table contains 250,000 to 350,000 clones; only one count was recorded for approximately 90% of them. Around 2.2% of the sample is held by the ten biggest clonotypes. Sequenced material: peripheral blood. The receptors were gathered from a young woman with COVID-19, enrolled during active disease.

The chain has TRBV2 and TRBJ1-2; D may be TRBD1 (6 bases). The length of the CDR3 is 13 residues. The V and J ends lost 10 bases and 3 bases respectively, with 15 bases between them. Germline CDR1 SNHLY, CDR2 FYNNEI. In nucleotides, the CDR3 is TGTGCCACCAACAGGGACCGCGACTATGGCTACACCTTC. Residues: CATNRDRDYGYTF.

The rearrangement links TRBV5-1 to TRBJ1-4, with D possibly TRBD1 on 6 matching bases. CDR1 is SGHRS and CDR2 is YFSETQ in the germline V gene. The CDR3 runs to 13 residues. V was cut by 7 bases and J by 4 bases, with 11 bases left in between. The CDR3 nucleotides are TGCGCCAGCTCCGACAGGAATAATGAAAAACTGTTTTTT. The encoded protein is CASSDRNNEKLFF.

V is TRBV7-9 and J is TRBJ1-2, with D perhaps TRBD1 (5 bases). CDR3 size: 11 residues. The germline V gene encodes CDR1 SEHNR and CDR2 FQNEAQ (reference sequence). Trimming shortened V by 5 bases and J by 7 bases, and 8 bases separated the two germline ends. CDR3 in amino acids: CASSGGAGYTF. The CDR3 bases are TGTGCCAGCAGCGGAGGGGCTGGCTACACCTTC. Combining the CDR3 with reference TRBV7-9 and TRBJ1-2 gives the whole variable domain DTGVSQNPRHKITKRGQNVTFRCDPISEHNRLYWYRQTLGQGPEFLTYFQNEAQLEKSRLLSDRFSAERPKGSFSTLEIQRTEQGDSAMYLCASSGGAGYTFGSGTRLTVV.

The chain employs TRBV27 and TRBJ2-3, with 9 bases that match TRBD2. J gave up 5 bases and V 0 bases, and 12 bases lay outside the gene matches. CDR3 length equals 18 residues. The germline V gene encodes CDR1 MNHEY and CDR2 SMNVEV (reference sequence). CDR3: CASSLSSLREGREDTQYF. Written as DNA, the CDR3 is TGTGCCAGCAGTTTATCCTCATTGCGGGAGGGCCGGGAAGATACGCAGTATTTT.

The table lists this clone with a few counts. Here the CDR3 reads CASSTSLGAQPQHF. The CDR3 DNA follows: TGTGCCAGTAGTACCTCCTTAGGGGCACAGCCCCAGCATTTT. The chain couples TRBV19 to TRBJ1-5, with D perhaps matching TRBD1 (5 bases). Per germline, CDR1 LNHDA and CDR2 SQIVND (reference sequence). There are 14 residues in the CDR3. The V end lost 4 bases, the J end lost 7 bases, and 14 bases lay between the germline ends.

The chain recombines TRBV5-6 with TRBJ1-5; 9 bases align to TRBD1. Trimming at V came to 2 bases and at J to 4 bases, leaving 1 base not matched to a gene. Germline assignment: CDR1 SGHDT and CDR2 YYEEEE. The CDR3 contains 14 residues. The CDR3 sequence is CASSFGTGNQPQHF. The CDR3, as DNA: TGTGCCAGCAGCTTTGGGACAGGGAATCAGCCCCAGCATTTT.

The rearrangement joins TRBV6-5 to TRBJ2-7; 9 positions match TRBD1. V lost 6 bases to trimming and J lost 3 bases; unmatched junction nucleotides: 3. CDR1 MNHEY and CDR2 SVGAGI come from the germline V gene. This CDR3 has 13 residues. Here the CDR3 DNA reads TGTGCCAGCAGCCGGGGACAGGGCTACGAGCAGTACTTC. Translating it yields CASSRGQGYEQYF.

The genes are TRBV25-1 and TRBJ2-7, with a weak D call TRBD2 (5 bases). This CDR3 has 17 amino acids. V was clipped by 2 bases and J by 2 bases, with 19 bases between them. Per germline, CDR1 MGHDK and CDR2 SYGVNS. CDR3 sequence: CASSELLARTGTYEQYF. The CDR3 DNA reads as TGTGCCAGCAGTGAACTTCTTGCGCGGACTGGAACCTACGAGCAGTACTTC.

The CDR3: CASSQEVRAEQFF. As DNA, the CDR3 is TGTGCCAGCAGCCAAGAAGTGCGGGCGGAGCAGTTCTTC. The chain is built from TRBV3-1 (or the pseudogene TRBV3-2) and TRBJ2-1; maybe TRBD2 (5 bases). Trimming pared 0 bases from V and 10 bases from J, leaving 10 bases between. Germline CDR1 LGHDT, CDR2 YNNKEL (reference sequence). The CDR3 is 13 amino acids.

This chain links TRBV2 with TRBJ2-7, with D tentatively TRBD1 (6 bases). Germline loops: CDR1 SNHLY, CDR2 FYNNEI. This CDR3 is 11 amino acids long. Trimming removed 5 bases at V and 5 bases at J, with 7 bases between. The CDR3 region is CASSYRDEQYF. DNA of the CDR3: TGTGCCAGCAGTTACAGGGACGAGCAGTACTTC.

The V and J genes are TRBV3-1 (or the pseudogene TRBV3-2) and TRBJ1-5, with 7 bases identical to TRBD1. CDR1 is LGHDT, CDR2 YNNKEL, per germline (reference sequence). The junction had 4 bases not matched to a gene; V was cut back by 3 bases and J by 2 bases. The CDR3 is made up of 15 amino acids. As DNA, the CDR3 is TGTGCCAGCAGCCACGGGACAGTCGGCAATCAGCCCCAGCATTTT. Translated, it gives CASSHGTVGNQPQHF.

The V and J genes are TRBV9 and TRBJ2-7; TRBD2 agrees at 13 bases. Trimming at V came to 0 bases and at J to 6 bases, leaving 0 bases not matched to a gene. Germline CDR1 and CDR2: SGDLS and YYNGEE. The CDR3 contains 14 residues. CDR3 in amino acids: CASSVGLAGGEQYF. In nucleotides, the CDR3 is TGTGCCAGCAGCGTAGGACTAGCGGGAGGCGAGCAGTACTTC. Complete variable domain (other parts from reference TRBV9 and TRBJ2-7): DSGVTQTPKHLITATGQRVTLRCSPRSGDLSVYWYQQSLDQGLQFLIQYYNGEERAKGNILERFSAQQFPDLHSELNLSSLELGDSALYFCASSVGLAGGEQYFGPGTRLTVT.

This clone turned up a few times. The V gene is TRBV6-2 or TRBV6-3, the J gene TRBJ2-5, with 12 positions matching TRBD2. Per the germline V gene, CDR1 is MNHEY and CDR2 is SVGEGT. This CDR3 spans 18 amino acids. V shed 4 bases and J 1 base; nucleotides not matched to a gene: 10. In DNA form, the CDR3 reads TGTGCCAGCAGTTCGGGACTAGCGGGCCCACCTTTCCAAGAGACCCAGTACTTC. Translated, it gives CASSSGLAGPPFQETQYF.

The gene calls are TRBV6-8 and TRBJ1-6, with 9 bases lining up with TRBD1. With V trimmed by 6 bases and J by 9 bases, 6 bases remained unmatched. The germline gives CDR1 MNHGY, CDR2 SAAAGT. The CDR3 loop spans 14 amino acids. The CDR3 loop is CASRGDRVGSPLHF. In DNA form, the CDR3 reads TGTGCCAGCAGGGGGGACAGGGTCGGTTCACCCCTCCACTTT.

This chain joins TRBV10-3 and TRBJ1-6, with D perhaps matching TRBD1 (6 bases). CDR1 is ENHRY and CDR2 is SYGVKD in the germline V gene. V lost 4 bases and J 10 bases, leaving 14 bases between the germline ends. The CDR3 loop spans 14 amino acids. DNA of the CDR3: TGTGCCATCAGTGGAGAAGGGGGTGGGTCACCCCTCCACTTT. This translates into CAISGEGGGSPLHF.

V and J are TRBV29-1 and TRBJ1-1; D ambiguous. Germline loops: CDR1 SQVTM, CDR2 ANQGSEA. The CDR3 is 14 residues long. The V and J ends lost 6 bases and 1 base respectively, with 15 bases between them. The DNA of the CDR3 is TGCAGCGTCCCAGCGGACGGGTGGAACACTGAAGCTTTCTTT. Protein product: CSVPADGWNTEAFF.

This clone has a single count. The rearrangement joins TRBV7-9 to TRBJ2-7; 7 bases match TRBD1. The CDR3 spans 17 residues. Germline loops: CDR1 SEHNR, CDR2 FQNEAQ (reference sequence). After removal of 4 bases from V and 3 bases from J, the junction contained 15 bases not matched to a gene. The CDR3 nucleotides are TGTGCCAGCAGCTCGACCGGGACAGCACTCGGATTCTACGAGCAGTACTTC. Its translation is CASSSTGTALGFYEQYF.

The chain uses TRBV4-2 and TRBJ1-1; D possibly corresponds to TRBD1 (5 bases). Trimming removed 4 bases at V and 1 base at J, with 13 bases between. Germline loops: CDR1 LGHNA, CDR2 YNFKEQ. This CDR3 is built from 15 residues. This CDR3 reads CASSPHTQGNTEAFF. CDR3 nucleotides: TGTGCCAGCAGCCCCCATACCCAGGGGAACACTGAAGCTTTCTTT.

This clone appeared once. The CDR3 DNA is TGTGCCAGCAGCCTCGGGGGGGGCATGAACACTGAAGCTTTCTTT. This translates into CASSLGGGMNTEAFF. The rearrangement uses TRBV11-3 and TRBJ1-1, with D maybe TRBD1 (6 bases). Germline loops: CDR1 SGHNT, CDR2 YENEEA. The ends were cut back, 5 bases at V and 0 bases at J, with 13 bases in the middle. There are 15 residues in the CDR3.

The rearrangement links TRBV28 to TRBJ1-4; 12 bases are a match to TRBD1. Germline V gene sequence: CDR1 MDHEN, CDR2 SYDVKM. Unmatched junction bases numbered 7, after V lost 6 bases and J lost 8 bases. This CDR3 is 15 amino acids long. The CDR3 DNA reads as TGTGCCAGCAGACAGGGACAGGGGGCTTGGGAAAAACTGTTTTTT. Its translation: CASRQGQGAWEKLFF.

About this clone: At the DNA level, this CDR3 is encoded by other sequences in the same sample as well. This rearrangement joins TRBV27 to TRBJ1-4, with 8 bases matching TRBD1. CDR1 and CDR2 from the germline V gene are MNHEY and SMNVEV (reference sequence). Unmatched junction bases numbered 5, after V lost 5 bases and J lost 3 bases. The CDR3 is 15 residues long. The chain's CDR3 is CASSLSGQANEKLFF. The DNA of the CDR3 is TGTGCCAGCAGTCTCTCGGGACAGGCTAATGAAAAACTGTTTTTT.

The chain links TRBV5-1 to TRBJ1-3; D may be TRBD1 (5 bases). V shed 0 bases and J shed 4 bases, with 11 bases lying between them. The CDR3 totals 15 residues. Germline V gene data show CDR1 as SGHRS and CDR2 as YFSETQ. In DNA, the CDR3 is TGCGCCAGCAGCTTGGTCCAGGGATCGGGAAACACCATATATTTT. It translates to CASSLVQGSGNTIYF.

V is TRBV19 and J is TRBJ2-7, with 8 bases fitting TRBD1. From germline, CDR1 is LNHDA and CDR2 SQIVND (reference sequence). The V and J ends lost 4 bases and 6 bases, in that order; junction bases with no gene match: 11. The CDR3 covers 15 residues. CDR3 nucleotide sequence: TGTGCCAGTAGTACCCAGACAGGGGCCTCGGGCGAGCAGTACTTC. Amino acid sequence: CASSTQTGASGEQYF.

V is TRBV19 and J is TRBJ1-2; 8 bases map to TRBD1. CDR3 size: 14 residues. The ends lost 6 bases at V and 3 bases at J; junction bases unmatched: 6. Germline values: CDR1 LNHDA, CDR2 SQIVND (reference sequence). The CDR3 here is CASSQGASDYGYTF. CDR3 DNA: TGTGCCAGTAGCCAGGGGGCATCTGACTATGGCTACACCTTC.

This clone was picked up one time. This chain connects TRBV19 to TRBJ2-1; D is unresolved. The CDR3 is 14 residues long. From germline, CDR1 is LNHDA and CDR2 SQIVND (reference sequence). Trimming cost V 4 bases and J 6 bases, with 13 bases left between them. The CDR3 DNA reads as TGTGCCAGTAGTACCTCCTGGCAGGTCAATGAGCAGTTCTTC. This sequence encodes CASSTSWQVNEQFF.